This TCR beta chain was sequenced in a study of OX40 agonist ivuxolimab in advanced cancers. General study findings and limits: The investigators did not determine what antigen specificity the expanded peripheral T cells had.

This clone was observed a few times. Its target is not known. The repertoire was sequenced with immunoSEQ multiplex PCR; TCRdb's copy has only in-frame clones and lacks some. The sample shows around 77,000 clones, 75% to 85% of them seen only once. The sequence was obtained from an adult with an advanced solid tumor such as melanoma, head and neck, liver or kidney cancer. Sequenced material: CD4+ or CD8+ T cells sorted from blood, taken in a trial of the OX40 agonist ivuxolimab.

CDR3 DNA: TGTGCCAGCAGCTTGGGGGCACAGACCCGTGCAACTAATGAAAAACTGTTTTTT. Amino acids: CASSLGAQTRATNEKLFF. V usage is TRBV11-2 and J usage is TRBJ1-4, with D possibly TRBD1 on 6 matching bases. CDR3 size: 18 residues. The V and J ends lost 3 bases and 0 bases respectively, with 17 bases between them. Germline V gives CDR1 SGHAT, CDR2 FQNNGV.